Sequencing of this T cell receptor (beta chain) was carried out in a study of T cells in localized non-small cell lung cancer. This table comes from immunoSEQ multiplex PCR, and its TCRdb copy is limited to in-frame clones, with some not included. Among roughly 2,600 clones listed, 25% to 30% were seen once. This clone appeared a few times. Germline CDR1 MNHGY, CDR2 SAAAGT. The CDR3 length is 14 residues. V gave up 6 bases and J gave up 8 bases; unmatched junction bases: 11. This clonotype was sampled from a man aged 40-75 years with stage II squamous cell lung carcinoma. The rearrangement joins TRBV6-8 to TRBJ1-2; 8 positions match TRBD1. Material: normal lung tissue next to the tumor, obtained before any cancer treatment. CDR3 nucleotide sequence: TGTGCCAGCAGGAGTATAGGGACAGGCTCCGGCTACACCTTC. Residues: CASRSIGTGSGYTF.